This passage covers 2 T cell receptor beta chains from one sample sequenced in a study of blood T cell repertoires in COVID-19. Clones were read by immunoSEQ multiplex PCR, and TCRdb kept only the in-frame ones, dropping some. Of tens of thousands of clones listed, roughly 80% were seen once; the top ten hold 6.5% to 8.5%. The source material was peripheral blood. All receptors come from a man aged 60-69 years with active COVID-19.

The CDR3 DNA is TGTGCCAGCAGCCATCAGGGGAACTATGGCTACACCTTC. Translating gives CASSHQGNYGYTF. V gene TRBV12-3 or TRBV12-4 combines with J gene TRBJ1-2; TRBD1 is a possible D gene (6 bases). V was pared by 6 bases and J by 2 bases, with 10 bases between. The CDR3 length is 13 residues.

The CDR3 loop is CASSYRGGYGYTF. The CDR3 DNA reads TGTGCCAGCAGTTACAGGGGAGGGTATGGCTACACCTTC. The genes are TRBV6-6 and TRBJ1-2; D possibly corresponds to TRBD1 (5 bases). In germline, CDR1 is MNHNY, CDR2 SVGAGI (reference sequence). V shed 2 bases and J shed 5 bases, with 9 bases lying between them. The CDR3 is 13 amino acids.